This T cell receptor beta chain was documented in a study of T-cell memory formation after mild COVID-19. Findings of the study overall: Cross-reactive memory seemingly joined, as some responding clones were found in pre-infection memory. Clones contracting over day 15 to 85 were CD4/CD8 balanced, with later expanders leaning CD4+.

TCRdb reprocessed the 5' RACE reads via MiXCR and lists one record per CDR3 protein. The table includes around 250,000 distinct CDR3 sequences, about 16% detected once. On this clonotype: The antigen is unknown.

V lost 1 base and J lost 8, with 8 bases in between. The CDR3 has 13 amino acids. Looked up from germline, CDR1 is KGHDR and CDR2 is SFDVKD. The sample taken for sequencing was PBMCs or a T cell subset sorted from them (not recorded which). The V gene is TRBV24-1, the J gene TRBJ2-1; D gene ambiguous. The clonotype was recovered from an adult woman who had mild COVID-19 (a few samples of this study predate the infection). Cell type and time point are not known. CDR3 DNA sequence: TGTGCCACCAGTGATTTAAAGGGTCATGAGCAGTTCTTC. Protein product: CATSDLKGHEQFF.